Shown below are 10 T cell receptor beta chains from a single sample sequenced in a study of shared clonotypes between healthy human individuals. Clones were read by immunoSEQ multiplex PCR, and TCRdb kept only the in-frame ones, dropping some. This table holds nearly 1 million clones, more than 75% found once. Input material: memory CD4+ T cells sorted from blood. Sample subset: CD45RA-negative fraction. The receptors here all came from a man younger than 35 in good health.

This clone is a singleton in its sample. This chain joins TRBV5-6 and TRBJ1-4, with no clear D. The germline V and J ends were trimmed by 2 bases and 8 bases, with 13 bases remaining between them. CDR3 length: 14 amino acids. Germline CDR1 is SGHDT and CDR2 is YYEEEE. CDR3 loop: CASSFGLGGEKLFF. For the CDR3, the DNA is TGTGCCAGCAGCTTCGGACTGGGAGGGGAAAAACTGTTTTTT.

This clone was seen a few times. The chain has TRBV5-1 and TRBJ1-4; D is unclear. Per the germline V gene, CDR1 is SGHRS and CDR2 is YFSETQ. Trimming cost V 1 base and J 1 base, with 8 bases left between them. The CDR3 length is 15 residues. Here the CDR3 reads CASSLWAGTNEKLFF. In DNA form, the CDR3 reads TGCGCCAGCAGCTTGTGGGCAGGAACTAATGAAAAACTGTTTTTT.

V usage is TRBV30 and J usage is TRBJ2-1; TRBD1 agrees at 11 bases. This CDR3 is 15 amino acids long. Trimming cost V 3 bases and J 3 bases; bases outside gene matches: 4. CDR1 is GTSNPN and CDR2 is SVGIG in the germline V gene (reference sequence). DNA of the CDR3: TGTGCCTGGAGCACCGGGACAGGGGGCTACAATGAGCAGTTCTTC. Translation: CAWSTGTGGYNEQFF.

This clone has a handful of counts. The gene calls are TRBV28 and TRBJ1-1; the D gene is possibly TRBD1 (5 bases). Per the germline V gene, CDR1 is MDHEN and CDR2 is SYDVKM. V lost 7 bases, J lost 0 bases, and 9 bases lay in between. The CDR3 totals 13 residues. The CDR3 bases are TGTGCCAGCATAGGGACGGTGAACACTGAAGCTTTCTTT. As protein: CASIGTVNTEAFF.

The chain has TRBV4-1 and TRBJ2-2; TRBD1 matches 10 bases. CDR1 and CDR2 (germline): MGHRA, YSYEKL. This CDR3 has 17 amino acids. With 1 base clipped from V and 6 bases from J, the junction kept 8 bases outside the gene matches. Here the CDR3 reads CASSQGQGARRAGELFF. CDR3 coding DNA: TGCGCCAGCAGCCAAGGACAGGGGGCGCGCAGGGCCGGGGAGCTGTTTTTT.

DNA of the CDR3: TGTGCCAGCAGCTTGGGGATCGGGGGCATGGGCAATGAGCAGTTCTTC. It translates to CASSLGIGGMGNEQFF. The chain recombines TRBV7-9 with TRBJ2-1; perhaps D is TRBD1 or TRBD2 (6 bases each). The germline gives CDR1 SEHNR, CDR2 FQNEAQ (reference sequence). The CDR3 loop spans 16 amino acids. V lost 3 bases and J lost 6, with 18 bases in between.

Details on this clone: The same CDR3 is also encoded by other DNA sequences in this sample. The chain carries TRBV7-8 and TRBJ1-2; no clear D. This CDR3 contains 13 residues. Germline V CDR1 and CDR2: SGHVS, FQNEAQ. The V end lost 3 bases, the J end lost 5 bases, and 10 bases lay between the germline ends. CDR3 in amino acids: CASSFGTEYGYTF. CDR3 nucleotide sequence: TGTGCCAGCAGCTTTGGAACCGAGTATGGCTACACCTTC.

This clone was observed a few times. The rearrangement uses TRBV6-1 and TRBJ2-7, with 7 bases aligning to TRBD2. Per germline, CDR1 MNHNS and CDR2 SASEGT. This CDR3 comprises 15 residues. Trimming at V came to 3 bases and at J to 7 bases, leaving 12 bases not matched to a gene. The CDR3 loop reads CASSEFTGGWSEQYF. In DNA, the CDR3 is TGTGCCAGCAGTGAGTTTACGGGGGGATGGAGTGAGCAGTACTTC.

Points on this clone: In the same sample, other DNA sequences code for this CDR3. The chain uses TRBV5-1 and TRBJ2-2; D not certain. Trimming shortened V by 0 bases and J by 0 bases, and 6 bases separated the two germline ends. The CDR3 consists of 15 residues. Germline V lookup: CDR1 SGHRS, CDR2 YFSETQ. The CDR3 is CASSLGGTNTGELFF. CDR3 nucleotide sequence: TGCGCCAGCAGCTTGGGTGGGACGAACACCGGGGAGCTGTTTTTT.

J is TRBJ2-2 and V is TRBV7-9; unclear D gene. Per the germline V gene, CDR1 is SEHNR and CDR2 is FQNEAQ (reference sequence). The CDR3 has 13 residues. Trimming took off 5 bases at V and 6 bases at J, with 10 bases between the two ends. This CDR3 reads CASSHKSPGELFF. Written as DNA, the CDR3 is TGTGCCAGCAGCCACAAGAGCCCCGGGGAGCTGTTTTTT.